This TCR beta chain was sequenced in a study of T cell responses to AZD1222 COVID-19 vaccine. Data came from immunoSEQ multiplex PCR; TCRdb stores just in-frame clones and leaves some out. This sample has over 100,000 clones, with 75% to 90% found just once. The input for sequencing was peripheral blood, taken 28 days after the second AZD1222 dose. This TCR was recovered from an adult who received the AZD1222 COVID-19 vaccine.

This chain's CDR3 is CASSEPYEKLFF. Here the CDR3 DNA reads TGTGCCAGCAGTGAGCCATACGAAAAACTGTTTTTT. The chain links TRBV2 to TRBJ1-4; D gene unclear. Trimming took off 3 bases at V and 8 bases at J, with 7 bases between the two ends. The length of the CDR3 is 12 residues. CDR1 and CDR2 (germline): SNHLY, FYNNEI.